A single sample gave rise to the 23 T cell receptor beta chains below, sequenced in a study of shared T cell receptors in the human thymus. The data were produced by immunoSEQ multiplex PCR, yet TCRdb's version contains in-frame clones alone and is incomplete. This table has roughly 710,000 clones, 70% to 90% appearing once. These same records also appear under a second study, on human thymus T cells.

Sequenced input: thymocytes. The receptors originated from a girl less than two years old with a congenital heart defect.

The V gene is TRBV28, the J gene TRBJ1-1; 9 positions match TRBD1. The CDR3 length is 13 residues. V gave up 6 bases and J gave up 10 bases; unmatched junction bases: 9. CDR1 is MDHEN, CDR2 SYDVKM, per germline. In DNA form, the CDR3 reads TGTGCCAGCAGGGGATGGGGACAGGGCCGAGCTTTCTTT. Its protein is CASRGWGQGRAFF.

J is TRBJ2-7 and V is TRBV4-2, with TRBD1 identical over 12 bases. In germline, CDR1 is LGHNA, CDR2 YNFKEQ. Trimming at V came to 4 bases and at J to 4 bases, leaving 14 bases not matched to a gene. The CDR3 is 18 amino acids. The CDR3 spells CASSRDRDRGPVGYEQYF. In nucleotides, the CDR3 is TGTGCCAGCAGCCGAGACCGGGACAGGGGGCCGGTAGGGTACGAGCAGTACTTC.

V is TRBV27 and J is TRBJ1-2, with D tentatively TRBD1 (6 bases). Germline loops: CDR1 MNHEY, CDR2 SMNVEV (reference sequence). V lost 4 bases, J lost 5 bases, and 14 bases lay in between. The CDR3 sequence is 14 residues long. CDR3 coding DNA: TGTGCCAGCAGTTATCGTGGGGGCTTGTATGGCTACACCTTC. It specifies CASSYRGGLYGYTF.

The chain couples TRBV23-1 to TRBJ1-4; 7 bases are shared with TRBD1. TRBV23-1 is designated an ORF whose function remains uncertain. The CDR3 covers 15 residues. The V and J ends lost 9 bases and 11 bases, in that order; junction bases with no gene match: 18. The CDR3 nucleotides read TGCGCCAGTTCTCTTGGGGGCTTCCGCAGGGGGAAACTGTTTTTT. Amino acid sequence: CASSLGGFRRGKLFF.

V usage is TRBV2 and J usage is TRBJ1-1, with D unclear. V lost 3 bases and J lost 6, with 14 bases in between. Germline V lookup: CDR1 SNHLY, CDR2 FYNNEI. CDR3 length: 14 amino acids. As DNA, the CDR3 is TGTGCCAGCAGTGATAGCGTCATCGTCGCTGAAGCTTTCTTT. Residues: CASSDSVIVAEAFF.

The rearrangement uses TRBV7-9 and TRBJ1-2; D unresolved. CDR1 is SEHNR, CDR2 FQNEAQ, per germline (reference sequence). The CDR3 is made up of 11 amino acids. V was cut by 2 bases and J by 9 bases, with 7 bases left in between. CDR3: CASSLQISYTF. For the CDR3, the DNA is TGTGCCAGCAGCTTACAGATTAGCTACACCTTC.

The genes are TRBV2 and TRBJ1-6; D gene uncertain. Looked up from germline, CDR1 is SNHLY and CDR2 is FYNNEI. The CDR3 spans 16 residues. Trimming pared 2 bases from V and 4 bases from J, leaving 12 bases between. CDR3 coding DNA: TGTGCCAGCAGTGAACCTGGCCGGGGTTATAATTCACCCCTCCACTTT. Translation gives CASSEPGRGYNSPLHF.

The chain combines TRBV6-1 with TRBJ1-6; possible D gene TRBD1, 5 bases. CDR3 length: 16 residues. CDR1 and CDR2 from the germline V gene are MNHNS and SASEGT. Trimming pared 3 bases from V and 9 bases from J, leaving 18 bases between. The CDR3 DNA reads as TGTGCCAGCAGTGACCCCCGGGAGGGGTGCGGTTCACCCCTCCACTTT. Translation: CASSDPREGCGSPLHF.

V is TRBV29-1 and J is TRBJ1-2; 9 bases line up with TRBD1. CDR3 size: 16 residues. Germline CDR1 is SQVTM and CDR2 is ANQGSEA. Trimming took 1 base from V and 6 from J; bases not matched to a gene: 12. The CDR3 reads CSVEGDRVAVGDGYTF. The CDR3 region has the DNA TGCAGCGTTGAAGGGGACAGGGTAGCGGTTGGTGATGGCTACACCTTC.

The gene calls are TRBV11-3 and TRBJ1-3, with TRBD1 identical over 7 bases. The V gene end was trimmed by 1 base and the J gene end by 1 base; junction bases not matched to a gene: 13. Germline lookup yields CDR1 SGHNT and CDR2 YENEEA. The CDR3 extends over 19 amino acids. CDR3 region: CASSLVGQVSRRSGNTIYF. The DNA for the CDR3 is TGTGCCAGCAGCTTAGTTGGACAGGTCTCAAGAAGGTCTGGAAACACCATATATTTT.

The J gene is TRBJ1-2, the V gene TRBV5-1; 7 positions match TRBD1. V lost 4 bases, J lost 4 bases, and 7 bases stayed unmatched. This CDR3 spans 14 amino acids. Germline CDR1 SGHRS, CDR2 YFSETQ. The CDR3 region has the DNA TGCGCCAGCAGCAAAACTTGGACAGGCTATGGCTACACCTTC. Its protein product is CASSKTWTGYGYTF.

The CDR3 spells CSVIPSTGGPDTQYF. Here the CDR3 DNA reads TGCAGTGTCATTCCGTCGACAGGGGGTCCAGATACGCAGTATTTT. The chain is built from TRBV29-1 and TRBJ2-3; 9 nucleotides agree with TRBD1. Per the germline V gene, CDR1 is SQVTM and CDR2 is ANQGSEA. The CDR3 totals 15 residues.

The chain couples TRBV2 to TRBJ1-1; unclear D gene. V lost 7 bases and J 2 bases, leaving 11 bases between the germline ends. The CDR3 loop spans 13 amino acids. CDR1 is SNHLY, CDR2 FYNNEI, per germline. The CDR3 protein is CASTTDPNTEAFF. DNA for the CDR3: TGTGCCAGCACCACAGACCCTAACACTGAAGCTTTCTTT.

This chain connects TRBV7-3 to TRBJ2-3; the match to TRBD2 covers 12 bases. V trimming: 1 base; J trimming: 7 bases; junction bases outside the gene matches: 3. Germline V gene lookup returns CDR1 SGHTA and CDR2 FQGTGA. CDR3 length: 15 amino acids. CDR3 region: CASSLRLAGVNTQYF. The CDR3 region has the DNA TGTGCCAGCAGCTTAAGACTAGCGGGGGTAAATACGCAGTATTTT.

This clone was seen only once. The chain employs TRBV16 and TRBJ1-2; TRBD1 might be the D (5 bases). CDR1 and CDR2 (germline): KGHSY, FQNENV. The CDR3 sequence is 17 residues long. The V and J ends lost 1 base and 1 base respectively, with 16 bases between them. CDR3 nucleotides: TGTGCCAGCAGCCAATTTTTTGGACACAACTATAACTATGGCTACACCTTC. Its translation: CASSQFFGHNYNYGYTF.

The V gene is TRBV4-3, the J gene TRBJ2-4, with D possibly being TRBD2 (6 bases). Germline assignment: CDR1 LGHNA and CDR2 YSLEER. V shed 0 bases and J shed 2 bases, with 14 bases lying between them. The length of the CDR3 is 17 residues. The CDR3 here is CASSQDHRAGSKNIQYF. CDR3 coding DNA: TGCGCCAGCAGCCAAGACCACCGGGCGGGATCCAAAAACATTCAGTACTTC.

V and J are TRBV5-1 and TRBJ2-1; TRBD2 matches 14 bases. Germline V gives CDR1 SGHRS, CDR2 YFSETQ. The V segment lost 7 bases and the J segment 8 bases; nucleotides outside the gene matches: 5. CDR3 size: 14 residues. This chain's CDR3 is CASVPGLAGDEQFF. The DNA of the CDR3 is TGCGCCAGCGTTCCGGGACTAGCGGGGGATGAGCAGTTCTTC.

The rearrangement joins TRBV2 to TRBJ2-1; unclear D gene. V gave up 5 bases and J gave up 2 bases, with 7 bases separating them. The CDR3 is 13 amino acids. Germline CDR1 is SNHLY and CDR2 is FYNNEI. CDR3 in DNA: TGTGCCAGCAGTCCACAACCCTACAATGAGCAGTTCTTC. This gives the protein CASSPQPYNEQFF.

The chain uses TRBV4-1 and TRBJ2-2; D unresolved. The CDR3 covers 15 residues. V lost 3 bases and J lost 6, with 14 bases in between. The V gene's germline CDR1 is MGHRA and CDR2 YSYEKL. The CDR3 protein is CASSHFPSSPGELFF. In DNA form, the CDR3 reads TGCGCCAGCAGCCATTTTCCATCGAGTCCCGGGGAGCTGTTTTTT.

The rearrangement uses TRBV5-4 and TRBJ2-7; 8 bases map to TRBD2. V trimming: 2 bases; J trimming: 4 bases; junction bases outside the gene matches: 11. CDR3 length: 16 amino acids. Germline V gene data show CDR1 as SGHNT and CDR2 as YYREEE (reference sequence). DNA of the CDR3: TGTGCCAGCAGCTTAATTACCGGGGGGGGAATGTACGAGCAGTACTTC. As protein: CASSLITGGGMYEQYF.

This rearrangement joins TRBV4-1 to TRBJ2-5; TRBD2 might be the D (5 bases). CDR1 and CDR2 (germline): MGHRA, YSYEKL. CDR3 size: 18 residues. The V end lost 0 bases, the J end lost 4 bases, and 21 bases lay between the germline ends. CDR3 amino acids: CASSQDHCSRGRGETQYF. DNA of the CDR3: TGCGCCAGCAGCCAAGATCATTGCTCCCGGGGTCGGGGAGAGACCCAGTACTTC.

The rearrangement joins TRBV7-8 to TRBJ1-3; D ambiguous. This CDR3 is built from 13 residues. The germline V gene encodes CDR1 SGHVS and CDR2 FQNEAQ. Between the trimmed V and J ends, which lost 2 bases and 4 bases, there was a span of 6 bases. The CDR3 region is CASSLFRGNTIYF. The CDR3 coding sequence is TGTGCCAGCAGCTTATTTCGGGGAAACACCATATATTTT.

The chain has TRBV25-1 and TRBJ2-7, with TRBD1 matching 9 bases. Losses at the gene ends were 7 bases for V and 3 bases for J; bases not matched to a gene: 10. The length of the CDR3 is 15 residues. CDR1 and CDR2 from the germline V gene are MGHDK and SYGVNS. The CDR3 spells CASIGTGTGIYEQYF. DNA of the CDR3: TGTGCCAGCATTGGAACCGGGACAGGGATCTACGAGCAGTACTTC.